These 9 T cell receptor beta chains share one sample of origin, sequenced in a study of blood T cell repertoires in COVID-19. Profiled with immunoSEQ multiplex PCR; TCRdb holds only in-frame clones, not every one. The sample consists of about 340,000 clones, around 80% of them appearing once. Specimen: peripheral blood. These receptor sequences come from a young man with active or convalescent COVID-19.

This chain uses TRBV10-3 with TRBJ2-7, with 9 bases fitting TRBD1. Trimming removed 0 bases from V and 1 base from J; junction bases left unmatched: 4. Germline values: CDR1 ENHRY, CDR2 SYGVKD. The CDR3 is made up of 16 amino acids. CDR3 amino acids: CAISESRGQGSYEQYF. DNA of the CDR3: TGTGCCATCAGTGAGTCCCGGGGACAGGGATCCTACGAGCAGTACTTC.

The V and J genes are TRBV5-1 and TRBJ2-1, with TRBD1 matching over 11 bases. In germline, CDR1 is SGHRS, CDR2 YFSETQ. This CDR3 spans 17 amino acids. Trimming took 3 bases from V and 8 from J; bases not matched to a gene: 13. In DNA, the CDR3 is TGCGCCAGCAGCTCGCCCGGGACAGGGGGTCTGGTAGATGAGCAGTTCTTC. It codes for CASSSPGTGGLVDEQFF. The full variable domain, in which reference TRBV5-1 and TRBJ2-1 provide the parts outside the CDR3, is KAGVTQTPRYLIKTRGQQVTLSCSPISGHRSVSWYQQTPGQGLQFLFEYFSETQRNKGNFPGRFSGRQFSNSRSEMNVSTLELGDSALYLCASSSPGTGGLVDEQFFGPGTRLTVL.

The chain is built from TRBV19 and TRBJ2-3, with 10 nucleotides matching TRBD1. Per germline, CDR1 LNHDA and CDR2 SQIVND (reference sequence). Trimming at V came to 5 bases and at J to 14 bases, leaving 16 bases not matched to a gene. The CDR3 consists of 15 residues. CDR3 loop: CASSETGTGVAPGYF. CDR3 in DNA: TGTGCCAGTAGTGAGACAGGGACAGGGGTTGCTCCGGGGTATTTT. The complete variable domain, with remaining parts taken from reference TRBV19 and TRBJ2-3, reads DGGITQSPKYLFRKEGQNVTLSCEQNLNHDAMYWYRQDPGQGLRLIYYSQIVNDFQKGDIAEGYSVSREKKESFPLTVTSAQKNPTAFYLCASSETGTGVAPGYFGPGTRLTVL.

This clone was found once. This chain uses TRBV5-4 with TRBJ1-1; D remains unclear. This CDR3 is built from 15 residues. The germline V gene encodes CDR1 SGHNT and CDR2 YYREEE (reference sequence). Trimming took 0 bases from V and 3 from J, leaving 12 bases between them. CDR3 loop: CASSLEWQRDTEAFF. The CDR3 DNA reads as TGTGCCAGCAGCTTGGAGTGGCAGAGGGACACTGAAGCTTTCTTT.

This clone turned up a few times. The chain links TRBV5-7 to TRBJ1-5; D is uncertain. TRBV5-7 is reported as an ORF; its role is uncertain. V was cut by 5 bases and J by 5 bases, with 11 bases left in between. This CDR3 has 13 residues. The CDR3 nucleotides read TGTGCCAGCAGACCCCGGGTCCATCAGCCCCAGCATTTT. Translation gives CASRPRVHQPQHF.

The J gene is TRBJ2-7, the V gene TRBV5-4; TRBD1 matches at 9 bases. This CDR3 contains 15 residues. J gave up 3 bases and V 7 bases, and 11 bases lay outside the gene matches. Germline values: CDR1 SGHNT, CDR2 YYREEE (reference sequence). The CDR3: CASGPGGQGVYEQYF. The CDR3 DNA sequence: TGTGCCAGCGGACCTGGGGGACAGGGTGTCTACGAGCAGTACTTC. Full variable domain (outside the CDR3, taken from reference TRBV5-4 and TRBJ2-7): ETGVTQSPTHLIKTRGQQVTLRCSSQSGHNTVSWYQQALGQGPQFIFQYYREEENGRGNFPPRFSGLQFPNYSSELNVNALELDDSALYLCASGPGGQGVYEQYFGPGTRLTVT.

J is TRBJ1-3 and V is TRBV2; 9 bases map to TRBD1. CDR1 SNHLY and CDR2 FYNNEI come from the germline V gene. The CDR3 is 13 residues long. V gave up 6 bases and J gave up 6 bases; unmatched junction bases: 3. For the CDR3, the DNA is TGTGCCAGCAGGGGGACAGGGAAAAACACCATATATTTT. Residues: CASRGTGKNTIYF.

This clone was found a few times. V and J are TRBV6-6 and TRBJ2-2, with 11 bases identical to TRBD1. CDR1 is MNHNY, CDR2 SVGAGI, per germline (reference sequence). Germline trimming cut 5 bases from V and 3 bases from J; bases unmatched to any gene: 2. This CDR3 has 15 residues. CDR3 sequence: CASSPGQGDTGELFF. The CDR3 DNA reads TGTGCCAGCAGTCCGGGACAGGGGGACACCGGGGAGCTGTTTTTT.

The rearrangement joins TRBV20-1 to TRBJ2-7, with D possibly TRBD2 on 5 matching bases. This CDR3 region has 11 residues. Between the trimmed V and J ends, which lost 6 bases and 4 bases, there was a span of 10 bases. Germline CDR1 reads DFQATT; CDR2 reads SNEGSKA (reference sequence). Written as DNA, the CDR3 is TGCAGTGCAGAAGAGGGTTACGAGCAGTACTTC. This translates into CSAEEGYEQYF.